Included here is one T cell receptor (beta chain) sequence, with context. Its antigen is as yet unknown. V was clipped by 2 bases and J by 7 bases; unmatched bases: 8. Germline CDR1 reads SGHTA; CDR2 reads FQGNSA. This CDR3 region has 17 residues. PCR primers comprised 60 Vbeta and 13 Jbeta primers. Profiling relied on immunoSEQ multiplex PCR, and the TCRdb table lists in-frame clones only, not all of them. Of 74,000 or so clones listed, around three quarters are singletons. Healthy people donating bone marrow made up the donors. This entry is derived from a study of cytomegalovirus exposure and HLA in healthy donors. General study points: The authors listed around 150 TCR beta chains as cytomegalovirus-associated. The authors excluded some V segments, including TRBV6-2 and TRBV6-3, as indistinguishable. For most TCR beta V segments, an earlier analysis put the productive rate at about 90% or about 30% of the time.

This TCR was recovered from a woman in her forties in good health and CMV-seronegative. This chain uses TRBV7-2 with TRBJ2-1, with 13 nucleotides matching TRBD2. The source material was PBMCs. The CDR3 region is CASSLLGTSGNGNEQFF. DNA of the CDR3: TGTGCCAGCAGCTTACTAGGGACTAGCGGGAATGGTAATGAGCAGTTCTTC.